This is a list of T cell receptor beta chains from one sample in a study of blood T cell repertoires in COVID-19. Produced via immunoSEQ multiplex PCR; TCRdb's table is partial and in-frame only. Altogether over 150,000 clones are present, less than 85% being singletons, with the ten largest covering about an eighth. The sequencing input was peripheral blood. The source of these receptors is a woman aged 45-65 years with acute or convalescent COVID-19. Each CDR3 is given with its conserved first and last residue. D genes are given only for firm matches. A clone size is listed for some rows: how often the clone was seen (once, few, many), or a class if it is expanded.

cdr3_nt	cdr3_aa	v_call	j_call	clone_size	d_call
TGTGCCTGGAGTACCCAGGAGGGACTAAATGAAAAACTGTTTTTT	CAWSTQEGLNEKLFF	TRBV30	TRBJ1-4	NA	NA
TGTGCTAGTGGTCCGACAGGGAATATTCAGCCCCAGCATTTT	CASGPTGNIQPQHF	TRBV12-5	TRBJ1-5	NA	TRBD1
TGTGCCAGCAGGCGGGGGGCAAATACCTACGAGCAGTACTTC	CASRRGANTYEQYF	TRBV6-5	TRBJ2-7	few	TRBD2
TGTGCCAGCAGCTTGAGGGGGAATCTCGCCTACGAGCAGTACTTC	CASSLRGNLAYEQYF	TRBV5-5	TRBJ2-7	NA	NA
TGTGCCAGCAGCGGCCGGGAGTCCAATTCACCCCTCCACTTT	CASSGRESNSPLHF	TRBV7-9	TRBJ1-6	once	NA
TGTGCCAGCAGCCCTTTGACTAGCGGGGTGAACAATGAGCAGTTCTTC	CASSPLTSGVNNEQFF	TRBV14	TRBJ2-1	NA	TRBD2
TGTGCCAGCAGTGACTACAGGGATAGTCAGCCCCAGCATTTT	CASSDYRDSQPQHF	TRBV25-1	TRBJ1-5	NA	NA
TGTGCCAGCACTCCCCCTGGCGGGGGCATGAACACTGAAGCTTTCTTT	CASTPPGGGMNTEAFF	TRBV6-6	TRBJ1-1	NA	NA
TGTGCCAGCAGCCGAACAGTGACGGCTGTGGATGGCTACACCTTC	CASSRTVTAVDGYTF	TRBV14	TRBJ1-2	NA	NA
TGTGCCAGCAGTGAGGGGGGGACAGGGAATGTGGCAGATACGCAGTATTTT	CASSEGGTGNVADTQYF	TRBV2	TRBJ2-3	NA	TRBD1
TGTGCCAGCAGCCCCAGCGGATACCCCTACGAGCAGTACTTC	CASSPSGYPYEQYF	TRBV9	TRBJ2-7	NA	NA
TGTGCCAGCAGTGAACTAGCGGGGACCCCCAATGAGCAGTTCTTC	CASSELAGTPNEQFF	TRBV6-4	TRBJ2-1	NA	TRBD2
TGTGCCAGCTCAGCGTCCGGGACACCCAGCACAGATACGCAGTATTTT	CASSASGTPSTDTQYF	TRBV18	TRBJ2-3	NA	NA
TGTGCCAGTAGCGCCTCCCCCGGGTCACCCCTCCACTTT	CASSASPGSPLHF	TRBV19	TRBJ1-6	NA	NA
TGTGCCAGCACCCTCCTACAGGGGGGTGAAGCTTTCTTT	CASTLLQGGEAFF	TRBV12-3/TRBV12-4	TRBJ1-1	once	TRBD1
TGCGCCAGCAGCTTGGCTGCAGAAGTGAACACTGAAGCTTTCTTT	CASSLAAEVNTEAFF	TRBV5-1	TRBJ1-1	NA	NA
TGTGCCACCAGTGATTTGGATGGGGAGACAGGGAGGAATACGCAGTATTTT	CATSDLDGETGRNTQYF	TRBV24-1	TRBJ2-3	NA	NA
TGTGCCAGCTCAGCAAATGAAGGGGTTGGCGGCTATGGCTACACCTTC	CASSANEGVGGYGYTF	TRBV18	TRBJ1-2	many	NA
TGTGCCAGCAGCCCGCGGGACAGCCATTCCTATGGCTACACCTTC	CASSPRDSHSYGYTF	TRBV9	TRBJ1-2	once	TRBD1
TGTGCCAGCAGTGAAGCTAGTATCAATCAGCCCCAGCATTTT	CASSEASINQPQHF	TRBV6-1	TRBJ1-5	many	NA
TGTGCTAGTGCTCTCGGGGAGTACAATGAGCAGTTCTTC	CASALGEYNEQFF	TRBV12-5	TRBJ2-1	NA	NA
TGCGCCAGCAGCTTGGGGACAGGGTTCACCGGGGAGCTGTTTTTT	CASSLGTGFTGELFF	TRBV5-1	TRBJ2-2	NA	TRBD1
TGTGCCAGCAGTGAGTTCTGGTCAGGGCGAGGATACTATGGCTACACCTTC	CASSEFWSGRGYYGYTF	TRBV6-1	TRBJ1-2	NA	NA
TGTGCCAGCAGTGCCTACCTAGCTGGGACCTACAATGAGCAGTTCTTC	CASSAYLAGTYNEQFF	TRBV25-1	TRBJ2-1	once	NA
TGCAGTGCTAGTCCCAGACTCACTGAAGCTTTCTTT	CSASPRLTEAFF	TRBV20-1	TRBJ1-1	once	NA
TGTGCCAGCAGTTACTACAGCCTATGGGGGGAGCTGTTTTTT	CASSYYSLWGELFF	TRBV6-5	TRBJ2-2	NA	NA
TGTGCCAGCAGCACACTAGCGGGGGAATACGAGCAGTACTTC	CASSTLAGEYEQYF	TRBV9	TRBJ2-7	NA	TRBD2
TGTGCCAGTAGTGCCGGGACAGGGGGCCCCTACGAGCAGTACTTC	CASSAGTGGPYEQYF	TRBV19	TRBJ2-7	NA	TRBD1
TGCAGTGCTAGTACCAAAGCGGGAAACACCATATATTTT	CSASTKAGNTIYF	TRBV20-1	TRBJ1-3	NA	NA
TGTGCCAGTAGCACGACTAGCGGGGGGCTCTACAATGAGCAGTTCTTC	CASSTTSGGLYNEQFF	TRBV19	TRBJ2-1	NA	TRBD2
TGTGCCAGTAGTATAGAAGGGCGGGCCGGGGAGCTGTTTTTT	CASSIEGRAGELFF	TRBV19	TRBJ2-2	NA	NA
TGTGCCAGCAGTCGACAGTTCAATAATGAAAAACTGTTTTTT	CASSRQFNNEKLFF	TRBV28	TRBJ1-4	NA	NA
TGTGCCAGCAGTGAACGGGGAACCTACGAGCAGTACTTC	CASSERGTYEQYF	TRBV6-1	TRBJ2-7	NA	NA
TGTGCCAGCAGCTTGGTGGTAGCGGGAGGTCTAGATACGCAGTATTTT	CASSLVVAGGLDTQYF	TRBV5-4	TRBJ2-3	NA	TRBD2
TGTGCCAGCAGTTTCGACAGGGGGCTGACTCAGCCCCAGCATTTT	CASSFDRGLTQPQHF	TRBV28	TRBJ1-5	NA	TRBD1
TGTGCCAGCTCATCGGACAGGGGGCTGTGGGATACGCAGTATTTT	CASSSDRGLWDTQYF	TRBV18	TRBJ2-3	NA	TRBD1
TGTGCCAGCAGCTTAGACGTCAGGAACACTGAAGCTTTCTTT	CASSLDVRNTEAFF	TRBV7-9	TRBJ1-1	NA	NA
TGTGCCAGCAGCCCTGGGGCTAGCGGGAGCGGAGTAGATGAGCAGTTCTTC	CASSPGASGSGVDEQFF	TRBV7-9	TRBJ2-1	few	TRBD2
TGTGCCAGTAGTATAGTTGGGGGCGAACAGCCCCAGCATTTT	CASSIVGGEQPQHF	TRBV19	TRBJ1-5	NA	NA
TGTGCCAGCAGTTTTAGCGGGAGGGCCCGGAATGAGCAGTTCTTC	CASSFSGRARNEQFF	TRBV7-9	TRBJ2-1	NA	TRBD2
TGTGCCAGCTCACCGACCGGCAGGGCTCACACCGGGGAGCTGTTTTTT	CASSPTGRAHTGELFF	TRBV18	TRBJ2-2	NA	NA
TGTGCCAGCAGCGTCATCCAGAACACTGAAGCTTTCTTT	CASSVIQNTEAFF	TRBV9	TRBJ1-1	NA	NA
TGTGCCAGCAGCTTCACTAGCGGGAGAGATACGCAGTATTTT	CASSFTSGRDTQYF	TRBV7-9	TRBJ2-3	NA	TRBD2
TGTGCCAGCAGCTTGAACGAGGGACAGCTCCATGGCTACACCTTC	CASSLNEGQLHGYTF	TRBV5-4	TRBJ1-2	NA	TRBD1
TGTGCCAGTTCACCCGCCTATAATTCACCCCTCCACTTT	CASSPAYNSPLHF	TRBV18	TRBJ1-6	once	NA
TGCAGCGTTGCCGCCACCCTGTCGGGACTAGCGGGTCTGGGGGGTGAGCAGTTCTTC	CSVAATLSGLAGLGGEQFF	TRBV29-1	TRBJ2-1	NA	TRBD2
TGTGCCGTATCGACAGGGACCACCTACGAGCAGTACTTC	CAVSTGTTYEQYF	TRBV12-3/TRBV12-4	TRBJ2-7	NA	TRBD1
TGTGCCACCAGTGATTTGGTAGCGGGGGGAACAGATACGCAGTATTTT	CATSDLVAGGTDTQYF	TRBV24-1	TRBJ2-3	NA	TRBD2
TGCGCCAGCAGCCCCCAGGGGGTAAATCAGCCCCAGCATTTT	CASSPQGVNQPQHF	TRBV5-1	TRBJ1-5	NA	TRBD1
TGTGCCAGCAGTTATCCCGCCCTAGCGGGGGCAGATACGCAGTATTTT	CASSYPALAGADTQYF	TRBV6-2/TRBV6-3	TRBJ2-3	NA	TRBD2
TGCAGTGCTAGAGCCCAGGGAGGCTACACCTTC	CSARAQGGYTF	TRBV20-1	TRBJ1-2	few	NA
TGTGCCAGCTCACCGGGCAGGGAAGGCAAAAACATTCAGTACTTC	CASSPGREGKNIQYF	TRBV18	TRBJ2-4	NA	NA
TGCAGCGCTGGCCCGCTAGAACAGTTCTTC	CSAGPLEQFF	TRBV29-1	TRBJ2-1	NA	NA
TGTGCCAGCAGCTTTCAAGACGGGTCCTACGAGCAGTACTTC	CASSFQDGSYEQYF	TRBV7-8	TRBJ2-7	NA	NA